This T cell receptor (beta chain) was profiled in a study of T cells in Graves' hyperthyroidism and ophthalmopathy. RNA transcripts were the template for amplifying TCR beta CDR3 regions. The primer set for the first-round RT-PCR of the TCR CDR3 was HTBI. Using its own MiXCR run on the multiplex PCR reads, TCRdb lists one record per CDR3 protein. Of hundreds of thousands of distinct CDR3 sequences listed, around 19% were seen once; the top ten hold 15% to 20%. Whole-study findings and limits: For ophthalmopathy, model prediction preceded onset by a median about 6 months. A model of 13 V-J features distinguished ophthalmopathy from stable hyperthyroidism.

Pregnant or lactating patients were excluded, as were those with uncontrolled infection or other autoimmune disease. On the basis of clinical symptoms, serum thyroxine and TRAb, thyroid ultrasound and orbital computed tomography, diagnoses were made. This clonotype has just a few counts. Its antigen is not known. The V end was cut by 0 bases, the J end by 10 bases, with 10 bases between. Germline lookup yields CDR1 GTSNPN and CDR2 SVGIG (reference sequence). The CDR3 has 13 residues. The sequence was collected from a woman in her forties or fifties with Graves' hyperthyroidism that later progressed to Graves' ophthalmopathy. The material sequenced was blood. The chain employs TRBV30 and TRBJ1-6; the D gene is possibly TRBD1 (6 bases). The CDR3 reads CAWSVRGGSPLHF. The CDR3 coding sequence is TGTGCCTGGAGTGTACGAGGGGGGTCACCCCTCCACTTT.